These 23 T cell receptor beta chains were all obtained from the same sample, sequenced in a study of blood T cell repertoires in COVID-19. Profiling relied on immunoSEQ multiplex PCR, and the TCRdb table lists in-frame clones only, not all of them. The repertoire has a few hundred thousand clones, roughly 88% of them found once; the top ten carry 0.95% to 1.5%. Source material: PBMCs or T cells enriched from blood (not recorded which). These receptor sequences come from a woman in her forties with acute COVID-19.

The rearrangement links TRBV19 to TRBJ2-6; 10 nucleotides align to TRBD1. The CDR3 is made up of 19 amino acids. Trimming removed 5 bases from V and 0 bases from J; junction bases left unmatched: 10. Germline V CDR1 and CDR2: LNHDA, SQIVND (reference sequence). The CDR3 reads CASSQRTGGTPSGANVLTF. The CDR3 DNA follows: TGTGCCAGTAGTCAAAGGACAGGGGGAACACCCTCTGGGGCCAACGTCCTGACTTTC.

V and J are TRBV5-1 and TRBJ1-4, with D perhaps TRBD1 (6 bases). V lost 0 bases and J 4 bases, leaving 13 bases between the germline ends. Germline loops: CDR1 SGHRS, CDR2 YFSETQ. This CDR3 is built from 16 residues. CDR3 nucleotides: TGCGCCAGCAGCTTGGGAAAGACAGGCGATAATGAAAAACTGTTTTTT. Translating gives CASSLGKTGDNEKLFF.

The rearrangement links TRBV29-1 to TRBJ1-1; TRBD1 might be the D (5 bases). The germline CDR1 and CDR2 sequences are SQVTM and ANQGSEA. The CDR3 covers 13 residues. V gave up 3 bases and J gave up 4 bases, with 12 bases separating them. The DNA for the CDR3 is TGCAGCGTTGATGATCAAAGGGGCACTGAAGCTTTCTTT. Amino acids: CSVDDQRGTEAFF.

The chain combines TRBV6-1 with TRBJ2-1; D perhaps matches TRBD2 (5 bases). Germline values: CDR1 MNHNS, CDR2 SASEGT. V was clipped by 0 bases and J by 7 bases, with 10 bases between them. CDR3 length: 14 residues. Here the CDR3 DNA reads TGTGCCAGCAGTGAAGCGCCGGGGTGGAATGAGCAGTTCTTC. Its translation: CASSEAPGWNEQFF.

The chain combines TRBV5-1 with TRBJ1-4, with no clear D. V lost 5 bases and J 4 bases, leaving 15 bases between the germline ends. This CDR3 comprises 15 residues. Germline V gene lookup returns CDR1 SGHRS and CDR2 YFSETQ. CDR3 sequence (DNA): TGCGCCAGCAGTACCTCGGGAATCGTTAATGAAAAACTGTTTTTT. This translates into CASSTSGIVNEKLFF.

The chain joins TRBV7-9 to TRBJ1-5; D is possibly TRBD1 (5 bases). Trimming pared 3 bases from V and 1 base from J, leaving 7 bases between. The CDR3 extends over 14 amino acids. Per the germline V gene, CDR1 is SEHNR and CDR2 is FQNEAQ (reference sequence). The CDR3 loop reads CASSFQGSNQPQHF. The CDR3 bases are TGTGCCAGCAGCTTTCAGGGAAGCAATCAGCCCCAGCATTTT.

The gene calls are TRBV25-1 and TRBJ1-1; 9 nucleotides align to TRBD1. The ends lost 5 bases at V and 1 base at J; junction bases unmatched: 5. The CDR3 totals 15 residues. Germline V gives CDR1 MGHDK, CDR2 SYGVNS. In DNA, the CDR3 is TGTGCCAGCAGTATTAGGGACAGGGAGAACACTGAAGCTTTCTTT. It specifies CASSIRDRENTEAFF.

This rearrangement joins TRBV23-1 to TRBJ2-2; 14 positions agree with TRBD2. TRBV23-1 is sorted into the ORF group, with uncertain function. This CDR3 comprises 18 residues. V shed 3 bases and J 4 bases; nucleotides not matched to a gene: 7. CDR3 sequence (DNA): TGCGCCAGCAGTCACCCTGGGACTAGCGGGAGAGGCACCGGGGAGCTGTTTTTT. Translated: CASSHPGTSGRGTGELFF.

The CDR3 DNA reads as TGTGCCAGCTCCCGACAGGACATGAACACTGAAGCTTTCTTT. Translating gives CASSRQDMNTEAFF. The rearrangement links TRBV18 to TRBJ1-1; the D gene is possibly TRBD1 (6 bases). The V gene's germline CDR1 is KGHSH and CDR2 LQKENI. CDR3 length: 14 amino acids. The V gene lost 6 bases and the J gene lost 0 bases, with 11 bases spanning the gap.

The chain combines TRBV29-1 with TRBJ1-1, with a possible D match to TRBD1 (6 bases). V was pared by 6 bases and J by 9 bases, with 23 bases between. From germline, CDR1 is SQVTM and CDR2 ANQGSEA. The CDR3 contains 14 residues. The CDR3 sequence is CSVTGNEFLGQAFF. CDR3 DNA sequence: TGCAGCGTCACAGGGAACGAGTTTTTGGGCCAAGCTTTCTTT.

This clone was observed a few times. This sequence joins TRBV13 and TRBJ1-2, with 11 bases fitting TRBD1. CDR1 PRHDT and CDR2 FYEKMQ come from the germline V gene (reference sequence). Trimming cost V 6 bases and J 3 bases; bases outside gene matches: 6. The CDR3 has 15 residues. Here the CDR3 reads CASRGPGQGDYGYTF. DNA of the CDR3: TGTGCCAGCAGAGGACCGGGACAGGGGGACTATGGCTACACCTTC.

The chain links TRBV27 to TRBJ1-6; tentative D call: TRBD1 (5 bases). Germline CDR1 reads MNHEY; CDR2 reads SMNVEV (reference sequence). There are 13 residues in the CDR3. CDR3 nucleotide sequence: TGTAGGTCGGGACTGATGTATAATTCACCCCTCCACTTT. This encodes CRSGLMYNSPLHF.

The V and J genes are TRBV30 and TRBJ1-3; D perhaps matches TRBD1 (5 bases). The V end lost 1 base, the J end lost 0 bases, and 7 bases lay between the germline ends. The CDR3 loop spans 14 amino acids. Germline values: CDR1 GTSNPN, CDR2 SVGIG (reference sequence). The CDR3 protein is CAWSEGSSGNTIYF. The CDR3 region has the DNA TGTGCCTGGAGTGAGGGGTCCTCTGGAAACACCATATATTTT.

The chain carries TRBV29-1 and TRBJ1-5; D is undetermined. Germline values: CDR1 SQVTM, CDR2 ANQGSEA. V was cut by 6 bases and J by 9 bases, with 24 bases left in between. This CDR3 has 15 amino acids. This CDR3 is CSVRVGGGEALPQHF. The CDR3, as DNA: TGCAGCGTGAGAGTCGGTGGTGGGGAGGCGTTGCCCCAGCATTTT.

This clone was seen more than once but under ten times. V and J are TRBV5-1 and TRBJ1-1, with D perhaps matching TRBD1 (6 bases). CDR1 and CDR2 from the germline V gene are SGHRS and YFSETQ. Trimming pared 2 bases from V and 3 bases from J, leaving 8 bases between. The CDR3 sequence is 13 residues long. This CDR3 is CASSFRTDTEAFF. CDR3 nucleotides: TGCGCCAGCAGCTTTAGGACAGACACTGAAGCTTTCTTT.

The chain couples TRBV28 to TRBJ2-7, with D possibly being TRBD2 (6 bases). Trimming cost V 2 bases and J 0 bases, with 11 bases left between them. The CDR3 spans 15 residues. Germline CDR1 reads MDHEN; CDR2 reads SYDVKM. CDR3 protein: CASSLGRSVSYEQYF. As DNA, the CDR3 is TGTGCCAGCAGTTTAGGGAGGTCCGTCTCCTACGAGCAGTACTTC.

This sequence joins TRBV4-1 and TRBJ1-2; no firm D call. Trimming took off 0 bases at V and 2 bases at J, with 10 bases between the two ends. Germline values: CDR1 MGHRA, CDR2 YSYEKL. The CDR3 consists of 15 residues. The CDR3 DNA reads TGCGCCAGCAGCCAAGACGATGAGGGAAACTATGGCTACACCTTC. Translation: CASSQDDEGNYGYTF.

This clone is a singleton in its sample. The chain combines TRBV27 with TRBJ1-2; D is possibly TRBD1 (5 bases). The CDR3 is made up of 13 amino acids. Germline CDR1 MNHEY, CDR2 SMNVEV (reference sequence). Between the trimmed V and J ends, which lost 3 bases and 4 bases, there was a span of 9 bases. The CDR3 region has the DNA TGTGCCAGCAGTTTGGGTAGGGGCTATGGCTACACCTTC. Translation: CASSLGRGYGYTF.

J is TRBJ1-4 and V is TRBV7-9; D unresolved. The length of the CDR3 is 15 residues. The V gene's germline CDR1 is SEHNR and CDR2 FQNEAQ (reference sequence). The V gene lost 5 bases and the J gene lost 0 bases, with 10 bases spanning the gap. The DNA for the CDR3 is TGTGCCAGCAGCGACCGAGAGGCAACTAATGAAAAACTGTTTTTT. Its protein product is CASSDREATNEKLFF.

The chain has TRBV15 and TRBJ2-3, with 8 bases aligning to TRBD1. This CDR3 comprises 15 residues. Germline-derived CDR1 and CDR2 are LNHNV and YYDKDF (reference sequence). With V trimmed by 1 base and J by 2 bases, 2 bases remained unmatched. DNA of the CDR3: TGTGCCACCAGCAGAGGACAGGGGCCCACAGATACGCAGTATTTT. Translated, it gives CATSRGQGPTDTQYF.

The J gene is TRBJ2-1, the V gene TRBV29-1; D is perhaps TRBD1 (6 bases). The CDR3 sequence is 13 residues long. Trimming took 7 bases from V and 7 from J, leaving 17 bases between them. Per the germline V gene, CDR1 is SQVTM and CDR2 is ANQGSEA. The CDR3 region is CSATGQPGNEQFF. Here the CDR3 DNA reads TGCAGCGCCACTGGACAGCCTGGTAATGAGCAGTTCTTC.

The chain joins TRBV20-1 to TRBJ1-1; 11 bases are a match to TRBD1. Germline trimming cut 3 bases from V and 12 bases from J; bases unmatched to any gene: 3. The CDR3 loop spans 11 amino acids. Germline CDR1 is DFQATT and CDR2 is SNEGSKA (reference sequence). CDR3 sequence: CSARGQGEPFF. CDR3 sequence (DNA): TGCAGTGCTAGGGGACAGGGGGAACCTTTCTTT.

The chain carries TRBV20-1 and TRBJ1-2; D perhaps matches TRBD1 (6 bases). Trimming removed 3 bases at V and 4 bases at J, with 21 bases between. The CDR3 length is 16 residues. The germline CDR1 and CDR2 sequences are DFQATT and SNEGSKA (reference sequence). CDR3 bases: TGCAGTGCTAGTTTAGGGGGGGACGGCTCCGTCTATGGCTACACCTTC. Amino acids: CSASLGGDGSVYGYTF.